A single TCR beta chain is shown here with its context. The CDR3 has 15 amino acids. Germline assignment: CDR1 SGHRS and CDR2 YFSETQ. After removal of 4 bases from V and 4 bases from J, the junction contained 6 bases not matched to a gene. This entry comes from a study of long-term antiretroviral therapy in people with HIV. Assay version v3.0 of immunoSEQ was used, and it was run at survey level. Here immunoSEQ multiplex PCR was the method, and the copy in TCRdb shows in-frame clones only, minus some. The table has approximately 25,000 clones, 93% seen once. Sequencing used unsorted PBMCs, obtained 7.6 years after starting antiretroviral therapy. V and J are TRBV5-1 and TRBJ1-2; TRBD1 aligns across 11 bases. The origin of this receptor is a woman aged 40 to 55 with HIV. The CDR3 reads CASSTGQGDFYGYTF. The CDR3, as DNA: TGCGCCAGCAGCACGGGACAGGGGGACTTCTATGGCTACACCTTC.